What follows are 7 T cell receptor beta chains derived from one specimen sequenced in a study of blood T cells in healthy people across ages. A second PCR, run for roughly 7 to 11 cycles, used a sample-barcoded 5' primer plus a J-beta primer mix. In TCRdb, the 5' RACE reads were re-called with MiXCR into one record per CDR3 protein. This sample yields 1,300,000 or so distinct CDR3 sequences, of which roughly 59% are seen a single time; approximately 7% belongs to the top ten. Sample: blood. Source of these receptors: a young man in good health.

This clonotype has only a few counts. V and J are TRBV7-9 and TRBJ2-3, with 7 nucleotides matching TRBD1. Losses at the gene ends were 4 bases for V and 4 bases for J; bases not matched to a gene: 11. CDR3 length equals 16 residues. The germline V gene has CDR1 SEHNR and CDR2 FQNEAQ (reference sequence). The CDR3 DNA follows: TGTGCCAGCAGCTCAAGGGCGCCCAGGGGGTCAGATACGCAGTATTTT. It codes for CASSSRAPRGSDTQYF. Using reference TRBV7-9 and TRBJ2-3 for the parts outside the CDR3, the full variable domain is DTGVSQNPRHKITKRGQNVTFRCDPISEHNRLYWYRQTLGQGPEFLTYFQNEAQLEKSRLLSDRFSAERPKGSFSTLEIQRTEQGDSAMYLCASSSRAPRGSDTQYFGPGTRLTVL.

This clonotype was picked up one time. The rearrangement links TRBV14 to TRBJ2-7; no clear D. The V gene's germline CDR1 is SGHDN and CDR2 FVKESK. This CDR3 contains 13 residues. With 2 bases removed from V and 10 bases from J, the gap between germline ends came to 15 bases. The chain's CDR3 is CASSQMTQVPQYF. DNA of the CDR3: TGTGCCAGCAGCCAAATGACCCAGGTTCCCCAGTACTTC.

The gene calls are TRBV4-1 and TRBJ2-1, with D possibly being TRBD1 or TRBD2 (6 bases each). V was clipped by 3 bases and J by 4 bases, with 16 bases between them. Germline V lookup: CDR1 MGHRA, CDR2 YSYEKL. CDR3 length equals 16 residues. CDR3 nucleotide sequence: TGCGCCAGCAGCCACCACGGGGGCGGAAGGTACAATGAGCAGTTCTTC. It specifies CASSHHGGGRYNEQFF.

The V call is TRBV7-9, the J call TRBJ2-7; D gene unclear. V gave up 5 bases and J gave up 3 bases, with 17 bases separating them. The germline CDR1 and CDR2 sequences are SEHNR and FQNEAQ (reference sequence). CDR3 size: 15 residues. In nucleotides, the CDR3 is TGTGCCAGCAGCCCAACAGTTAGCAGAGACTACGAGCAGTACTTC. Protein sequence: CASSPTVSRDYEQYF.

This chain connects TRBV20-1 to TRBJ2-1; the D is unclear. Trimming left V 5 bases short and J 5 bases short, with 16 bases between. Germline values: CDR1 DFQATT, CDR2 SNEGSKA (reference sequence). This CDR3 comprises 14 residues. This CDR3 reads CSAPRQGTNNEQFF. The CDR3 DNA sequence: TGCAGTGCTCCCCGACAAGGCACCAACAATGAGCAGTTCTTC.

This clonotype has at least ten counts. The genes are TRBV20-1 and TRBJ1-1; TRBD1 might be the D (5 bases). Germline CDR1 DFQATT, CDR2 SNEGSKA (reference sequence). V was trimmed by 5 bases and J by 5 bases, leaving 12 bases between them. The CDR3 consists of 12 residues. The CDR3 nucleotides read TGCAGTGCTGGATTAGGGGCTACTGAAGCTTTCTTT. It is translated as CSAGLGATEAFF.

The rearrangement uses TRBV27 and TRBJ1-6; no clear D gene. The germline V gene encodes CDR1 MNHEY and CDR2 SMNVEV (reference sequence). This CDR3 is built from 14 residues. The ends were cut back, 6 bases at V and 4 bases at J, with 10 bases in the middle. The CDR3 loop reads CASRNPTYNSPLHF. The DNA for the CDR3 is TGTGCCAGCAGGAATCCGACATATAATTCACCCCTCCACTTT.